Sequencing of this TCR beta chain was carried out in a study of early T cells in non-severe SARS-CoV-2 infection. The CDR3 loop spans 14 amino acids. CDR1 and CDR2 (germline): SEHNR, FQNEAQ (reference sequence). The V gene end was trimmed by 10 bases and the J gene end by 4 bases; junction bases not matched to a gene: 6. In its sample, this clonotype was seen many times. The protocol attached unique molecular identifiers to individual cDNA molecules. TCRdb reprocessed the 5' RACE reads via MiXCR and lists one record per CDR3 protein. The sample holds 20,000 to 25,000 distinct CDR3 sequences, less than 5.5% seen once.

The TCR originated in an adult who was a healthcare worker with PCR-confirmed SARS-CoV-2 infection or an uninfected control (not recorded which). V and J are TRBV7-9 and TRBJ2-3, with 12 bases lining up with TRBD2. The sequencing input was whole blood. CDR3 bases: TGTGCCATCCGACTAGCGGGAGAGGCAGATACGCAGTATTTT. Encoded protein: CAIRLAGEADTQYF.